This T cell receptor beta chain is drawn from a study of beta chain features in type 1 diabetes. The study, taken as a whole, reports: A pattern of fewer insertions and more deletions at VDJ junctions was seen in type 1 diabetes patients.

The V end lost 4 bases, the J end lost 6 bases, and 14 bases lay between the germline ends. Germline CDR1 is MNHNY and CDR2 is SVGAGI (reference sequence). The length of the CDR3 is 14 residues. On this clone itself: As yet, its antigen is unknown.

As every portion of the isolated RNA was reverse transcribed, the sequencing read expressed TCRB transcripts. Average reads for naive, central memory and regulatory T cell samples were about 3.57 million. Measured with immunoSEQ multiplex PCR; TCRdb has only the in-frame clones, and not every one. This table has a few hundred thousand clones, roughly 13% appearing once. It was via CD45RO/CCR7/CD25/CD127/CD95/CD27 that CD4+ naive, central memory, regulatory and stem cell-like memory cells were sorted. Sorting gave populations that all exceeded 98% purity. The V and J genes are TRBV6-6 and TRBJ2-3; D may be TRBD1 (6 bases). The receptor's source is a man younger than 45 in good health. Sequenced input: naive CD4+ T cells from blood. The CDR3 reads CASSFSPGADTQYF. The CDR3 DNA reads as TGTGCCAGCAGTTTCAGTCCAGGGGCGGATACGCAGTATTTT.